Listed below are T cell receptor beta chains from one sample, sequenced in a study of monozygotic twins with inflammatory bowel disease. Following a re-call of the 5' RACE reads, TCRdb has one entry per CDR3 protein and lacks DNA. The sample data list about 450,000 distinct CDR3 sequences. Material: blood. All receptors derive from a human donor with ulcerative colitis or Crohn's disease, or a healthy co-twin of an affected twin (not recorded which). Each CDR3 is given with its conserved first and last residue.

j_gene: TRBJ1-2; v_gene: TRBV12-3/TRBV12-4; CDR3aa: CASSPDRETFYGYTF
j_gene: TRBJ1-1; v_gene: TRBV12-3/TRBV12-4; CDR3aa: CASTTPAGAPPGTEAFF
j_gene: TRBJ2-3; v_gene: TRBV15; CDR3aa: CATSSYSDTQYF
j_gene: TRBJ2-1; v_gene: TRBV10-3; CDR3aa: CAISATGKNYNEQFF
j_gene: TRBJ2-2; v_gene: TRBV2; CDR3aa: CASSVSGPGELFF
j_gene: TRBJ1-1; v_gene: TRBV10-3; CDR3aa: CAISETPGRNTEAFF
j_gene: TRBJ1-1; v_gene: TRBV5-1; CDR3aa: CASSPGHAVNTEAFF
j_gene: TRBJ2-1; v_gene: TRBV29-1; CDR3aa: CSSRTSGGFKSSNEQFF
j_gene: TRBJ2-7; v_gene: TRBV4-1; CDR3aa: CASSQRPGQDNSYEQYF
j_gene: TRBJ2-1; v_gene: TRBV3-1; CDR3aa: CASSPVLLGLKNEQFF